This TCR beta chain was documented in a study of T cell responses to AZD1222 COVID-19 vaccine. Study-wide results and caveats: Two AZD1222 doses significantly raised spike-specific TCR breadth and depth over controls.

Using immunoSEQ multiplex PCR, the repertoire was profiled, and TCRdb retains in-frame clones only, with some absent. Of about 130,000 clones in the sample, 88% were seen once. The CDR3 has 15 residues. The V gene's germline CDR1 is LNHDA and CDR2 SQIVND (reference sequence). The J segment lost 0 bases and the V segment lost 3 bases, leaving 5 bases of the junction unmatched. On this clone itself: Its antigen is unknown.

The chain combines TRBV19 with TRBJ2-7; 7 bases match TRBD1. This specimen consisted of peripheral blood, obtained on day 0 of AZD1222 vaccination. The sequence derives from an adult in good health. This CDR3 reads CASSILRDSSYEQYF. CDR3 bases: TGTGCCAGTAGTATCCTCCGGGACAGCTCCTACGAGCAGTACTTC.